This T cell receptor (beta chain) was identified during a study of human T cells and chemical hapten exposure. Study in general: Per-sample TCR yield variability stemmed mainly from small pooled library volume differences. General study points: Clustering by CDR3 similarity yielded significantly more large clusters from expanded TCRs than controls.

Library preparation tagged each individual cDNA molecule with a unique molecular identifier. Source study methods: Counts of TCRs in each sample centred on a median of around 96,000 and extended from approximately 20,000 to 700,000. TCRdb reanalysed the RACE reads using MiXCR and keeps one entry per CDR3 protein. The V and J calls shown here were made by TCRdb, not taken from the authors' results. This table holds around 50,000 distinct CDR3 sequences, around 9.3% found once. The time point here: patch test 1, 2 weeks after DPC sensitization. Treatment described: therapeutic diphenylcyclopropenone sensitization with weekly scalp DPC. CDR3 size: 14 residues. V dropped 0 bases and J dropped 5 bases, with 11 bases sitting between them. CDR1 and CDR2 (germline): LNHDA, SQIVND (reference sequence). Turning to this clonotype: Its target is not known.

This receptor was obtained from a woman aged 40 to 50 with alopecia areata. Some clones in this sample may be carry-over from other donors' samples. The specimen was whole blood, collected in connection with sensitization to the hapten diphenylcyclopropenone (DPC). The chain employs TRBV19 and TRBJ2-7; D unresolved. The CDR3 sequence is CASSIDASRHEQYF. The CDR3, as DNA: TGTGCCAGTAGTATAGATGCCAGTAGACACGAGCAGTACTTC.